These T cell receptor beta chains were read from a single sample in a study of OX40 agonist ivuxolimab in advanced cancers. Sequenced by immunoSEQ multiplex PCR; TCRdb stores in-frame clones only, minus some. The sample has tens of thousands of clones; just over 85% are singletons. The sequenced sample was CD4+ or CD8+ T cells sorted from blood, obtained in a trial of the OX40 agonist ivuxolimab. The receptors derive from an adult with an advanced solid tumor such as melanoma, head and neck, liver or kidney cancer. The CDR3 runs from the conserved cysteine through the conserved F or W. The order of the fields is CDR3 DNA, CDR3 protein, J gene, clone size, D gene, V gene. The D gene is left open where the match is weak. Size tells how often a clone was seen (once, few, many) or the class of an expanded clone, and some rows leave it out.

CDR3nt: TGTGCCAGCTCACCACGGGAAGGGGTGAACACTGAAGCTTTCTTT
CDR3aa: CASSPREGVNTEAFF
j_gene: TRBJ1-1
abundance: NA
d_gene: NA
v_gene: TRBV18

CDR3nt: TGTGCCAGCAGTTTATCGACAGGGTTGGAGACCCAGTACTTC
CDR3aa: CASSLSTGLETQYF
j_gene: TRBJ2-5
abundance: once
d_gene: TRBD1
v_gene: TRBV27

CDR3nt: TGTGCCAGCAGCTTTTTTGCAACTAATGAAAAACTGTTTTTT
CDR3aa: CASSFFATNEKLFF
j_gene: TRBJ1-4
abundance: few
d_gene: NA
v_gene: TRBV7-2

CDR3nt: TGCAGCGTTGGACAGGCATACGAGCAGTACTTC
CDR3aa: CSVGQAYEQYF
j_gene: TRBJ2-7
abundance: few
d_gene: NA
v_gene: TRBV29-1

CDR3nt: TGTGCCAGCAGCTTCACCGCGGGAGGGAGCACAGATACGCAGTATTTT
CDR3aa: CASSFTAGGSTDTQYF
j_gene: TRBJ2-3
abundance: NA
d_gene: TRBD2
v_gene: TRBV11-2

CDR3nt: TGTGCCAGCAGTTTAACAGGGGGCTACAGTGGCTACACCTTC
CDR3aa: CASSLTGGYSGYTF
j_gene: TRBJ1-2
abundance: NA
d_gene: TRBD1
v_gene: TRBV27

CDR3nt: TGTGCCAGTAGTATTCAGGGGTACTCTGGAAACACCATATATTTT
CDR3aa: CASSIQGYSGNTIYF
j_gene: TRBJ1-3
abundance: few
d_gene: NA
v_gene: TRBV19

CDR3nt: TGTGCCAGCAGCATCGGGACAGGCTTCACCGGGGAGCTGTTTTTT
CDR3aa: CASSIGTGFTGELFF
j_gene: TRBJ2-2
abundance: NA
d_gene: TRBD1
v_gene: TRBV6-5

CDR3nt: TGTGCCAGCTCACCCTCCGTATCGGGGCGAAATGAGCAGTTCTTC
CDR3aa: CASSPSVSGRNEQFF
j_gene: TRBJ2-1
abundance: NA
d_gene: NA
v_gene: TRBV18

CDR3nt: TGTGCCAGCAGCGTACTAGGCACAGATACGCAGTATTTT
CDR3aa: CASSVLGTDTQYF
j_gene: TRBJ2-3
abundance: NA
d_gene: NA
v_gene: TRBV9

CDR3nt: TGTGCCAGCGCCGGGACTAGCGGGAGTTTTAGTGAGACCCAGTACTTC
CDR3aa: CASAGTSGSFSETQYF
j_gene: TRBJ2-5
abundance: NA
d_gene: TRBD2
v_gene: TRBV28

CDR3nt: TGTGCCAGCAGCCCTCGGACTAGCGCCCGCACAGATACGCAGTATTTT
CDR3aa: CASSPRTSARTDTQYF
j_gene: TRBJ2-3
abundance: NA
d_gene: TRBD2
v_gene: TRBV7-9

CDR3nt: TGTGCCAGCAGCTCTCTCGAAGGTCGCGAGACCCAGTACTTC
CDR3aa: CASSSLEGRETQYF
j_gene: TRBJ2-5
abundance: NA
d_gene: NA
v_gene: TRBV11-1

CDR3nt: TGCGCCAGCAGCGCGGACAGGGGTACAGATACGCAGTATTTT
CDR3aa: CASSADRGTDTQYF
j_gene: TRBJ2-3
abundance: NA
d_gene: TRBD1
v_gene: TRBV10-1

CDR3nt: TGTGCCAGCAGTTACACCCGGGAAGAGACCCAGTACTTC
CDR3aa: CASSYTREETQYF
j_gene: TRBJ2-5
abundance: NA
d_gene: NA
v_gene: TRBV6-6

CDR3nt: TGTGCCAGCAGTTATCAAAGGACGCCCACAGATACGCAGTATTTT
CDR3aa: CASSYQRTPTDTQYF
j_gene: TRBJ2-3
abundance: NA
d_gene: NA
v_gene: TRBV6-5

CDR3nt: TGTGCCAGCAGCCCGGGGGGGGACAATGAGCAGTTCTTC
CDR3aa: CASSPGGDNEQFF
j_gene: TRBJ2-1
abundance: NA
d_gene: TRBD2
v_gene: TRBV11-2